The subject of this entry is one TCR beta chain. Its matching antigen is unknown. These data are taken from a study of T cell clonotyping in hematopoietic cell transplantation. Study-wide findings and caveats: Graft donor and pretransplant recipient Inverse Simpson Index values predicted broader posttransplant TCR diversity. No sorting was done, leaving CD4 and CD8 contributions mixed.

V was shortened by 6 bases and J by 7 bases, with 13 bases between the two germline ends. The CDR3 runs 14 residues. Germline V gene data show CDR1 as SGHAT and CDR2 as FQNNGV. This table comes from immunoSEQ multiplex PCR, and its TCRdb copy is limited to in-frame clones, with some not included. The sample lists over 10,000 clones, around 90% occurring once. The source is a woman in her forties or fifties in good health. Some clones in this sample may be carry-over from other donors' samples. The sequenced sample was peripheral blood mononuclear cells. V is TRBV11-2 and J is TRBJ1-6, with D uncertain. CDR3 protein: CASSSTVGNSPLHF. The CDR3 DNA reads TGTGCCAGCAGTTCAACGGTGGGCAATTCACCCCTCCACTTT.